The subject of this entry is one T cell receptor beta chain. The data originate from a study of CD8 T cells in Susac syndrome. TEMRA cells were FACS-enriched, unlike CD8+ and CD4+ T cells, which were negatively isolated. About 0.45 to 1 ug RNA was reverse transcribed with random hexamers. The TCR beta CDR3 was amplified by immunoSEQ multiplex PCR across 54 Vbeta, 13 Jbeta. MiXCR, applied by TCRdb to the immunoSEQ multiplex PCR reads, yields one record per CDR3 protein. The sample lists roughly 120,000 distinct CDR3 sequences, roughly 95% seen once, with 0.096% in the top ten. V gave up 7 bases and J gave up 2 bases, with 21 bases separating them. Germline loops: CDR1 SQVTM, CDR2 ANQGSEA. The CDR3 contains 16 residues.

This TCR was sampled from a human donor in good health. The gene calls are TRBV29-1 and TRBJ2-1, with D perhaps matching TRBD1 or TRBD2 (6 bases each). The sequenced material came from CD4+ T cells from PBMCs. CDR3 amino acids: CSAPAAGHPAYNEQFF. The CDR3 DNA reads TGCAGCGCCCCCGCTGCGGGACACCCGGCCTACAATGAGCAGTTCTTC.